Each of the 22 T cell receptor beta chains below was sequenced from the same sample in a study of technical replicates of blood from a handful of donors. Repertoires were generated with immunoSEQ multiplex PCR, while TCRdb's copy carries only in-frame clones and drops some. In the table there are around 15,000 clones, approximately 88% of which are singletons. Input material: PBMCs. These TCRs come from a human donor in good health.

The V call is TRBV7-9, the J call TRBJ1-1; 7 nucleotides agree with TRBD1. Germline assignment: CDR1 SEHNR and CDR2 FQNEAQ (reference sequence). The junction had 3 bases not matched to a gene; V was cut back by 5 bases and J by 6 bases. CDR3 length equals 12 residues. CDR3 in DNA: TGTGCCAGCAGCCCAGGGGGTCCTGAAGCTTTCTTT. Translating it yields CASSPGGPEAFF.

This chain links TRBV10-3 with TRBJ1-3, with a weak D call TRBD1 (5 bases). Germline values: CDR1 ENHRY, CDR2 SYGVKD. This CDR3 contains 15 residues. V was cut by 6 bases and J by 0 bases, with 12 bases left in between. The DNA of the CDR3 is TGTGCCATCAGACAGGACACGAGCTCTGGAAACACCATATATTTT. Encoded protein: CAIRQDTSSGNTIYF.

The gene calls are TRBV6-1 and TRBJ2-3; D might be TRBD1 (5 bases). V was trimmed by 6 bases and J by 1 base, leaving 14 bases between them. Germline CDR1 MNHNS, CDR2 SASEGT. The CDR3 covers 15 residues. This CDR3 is CASSRQRVGTDTQYF. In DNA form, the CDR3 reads TGTGCCAGCAGCAGACAGCGTGTCGGCACAGATACGCAGTATTTT.

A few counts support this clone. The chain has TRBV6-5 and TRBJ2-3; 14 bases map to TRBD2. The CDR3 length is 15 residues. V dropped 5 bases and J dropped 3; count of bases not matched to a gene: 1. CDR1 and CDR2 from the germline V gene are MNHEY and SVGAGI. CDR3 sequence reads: CASSRTSGRTDTQYF. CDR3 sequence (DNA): TGTGCCAGCAGTCGGACTAGCGGGAGGACAGATACGCAGTATTTT.

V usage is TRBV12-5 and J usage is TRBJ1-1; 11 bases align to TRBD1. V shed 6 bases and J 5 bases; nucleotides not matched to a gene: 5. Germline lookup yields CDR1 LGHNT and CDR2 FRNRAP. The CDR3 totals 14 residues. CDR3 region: CASGGTGGFTEAFF. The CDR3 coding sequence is TGTGCTAGTGGGGGGACAGGGGGATTTACTGAAGCTTTCTTT.

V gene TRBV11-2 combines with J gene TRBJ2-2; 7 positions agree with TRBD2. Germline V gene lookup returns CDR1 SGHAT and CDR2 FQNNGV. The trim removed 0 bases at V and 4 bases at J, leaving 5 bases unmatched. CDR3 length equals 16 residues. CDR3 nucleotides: TGTGCCAGCAGCTTAGATCGCGGGAGAGGCACCGGGGAGCTGTTTTTT. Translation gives CASSLDRGRGTGELFF.

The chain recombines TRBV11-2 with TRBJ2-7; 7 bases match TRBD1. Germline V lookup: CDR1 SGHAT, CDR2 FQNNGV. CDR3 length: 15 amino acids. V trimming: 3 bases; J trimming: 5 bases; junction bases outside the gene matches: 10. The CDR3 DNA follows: TGTGCCAGCAGCTTCTTACAGGGGTCGACGGACGAGCAGTACTTC. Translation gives CASSFLQGSTDEQYF.

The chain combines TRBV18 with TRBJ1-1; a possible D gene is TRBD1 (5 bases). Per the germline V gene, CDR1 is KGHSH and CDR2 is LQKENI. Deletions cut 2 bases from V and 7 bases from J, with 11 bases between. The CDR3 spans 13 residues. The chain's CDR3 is CASSPATGVEAFF. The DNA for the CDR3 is TGTGCCAGCTCACCAGCCACGGGGGTTGAAGCTTTCTTT.

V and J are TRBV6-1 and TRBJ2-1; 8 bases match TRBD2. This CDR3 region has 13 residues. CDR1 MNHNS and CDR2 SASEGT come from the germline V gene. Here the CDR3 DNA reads TGTGGCATCGGACGGGAGGGCGTCTATGAGCAGTTCTTC. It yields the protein CGIGREGVYEQFF.

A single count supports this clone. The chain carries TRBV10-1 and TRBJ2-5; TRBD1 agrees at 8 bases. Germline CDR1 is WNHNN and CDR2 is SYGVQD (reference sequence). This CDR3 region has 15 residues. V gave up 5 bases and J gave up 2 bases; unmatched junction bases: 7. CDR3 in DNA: TGCGCCAGCAGTAGGACAGGGATGGAACAAGAGACCCAGTACTTC. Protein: CASSRTGMEQETQYF.

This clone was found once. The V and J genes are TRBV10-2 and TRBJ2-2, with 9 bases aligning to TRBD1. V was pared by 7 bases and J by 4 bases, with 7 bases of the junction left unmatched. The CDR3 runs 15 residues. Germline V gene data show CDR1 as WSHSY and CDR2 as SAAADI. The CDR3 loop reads CASNTGQGSTGELFF. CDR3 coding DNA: TGCGCCAGCAACACAGGACAGGGGAGCACCGGGGAGCTGTTTTTT.

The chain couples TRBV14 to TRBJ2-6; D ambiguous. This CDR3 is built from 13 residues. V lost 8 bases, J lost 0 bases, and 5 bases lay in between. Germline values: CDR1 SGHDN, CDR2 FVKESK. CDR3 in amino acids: CASSGSGANVLTF. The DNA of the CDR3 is TGTGCCAGCTCCGGCTCTGGGGCCAACGTCCTGACTTTC.

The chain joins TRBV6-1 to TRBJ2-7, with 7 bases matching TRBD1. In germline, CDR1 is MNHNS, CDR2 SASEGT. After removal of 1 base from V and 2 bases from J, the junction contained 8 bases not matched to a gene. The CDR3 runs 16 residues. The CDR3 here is CASSEGDRRTAYEQYF. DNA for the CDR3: TGTGCCAGCAGTGAAGGGGACAGACGTACAGCCTACGAGCAGTACTTC.

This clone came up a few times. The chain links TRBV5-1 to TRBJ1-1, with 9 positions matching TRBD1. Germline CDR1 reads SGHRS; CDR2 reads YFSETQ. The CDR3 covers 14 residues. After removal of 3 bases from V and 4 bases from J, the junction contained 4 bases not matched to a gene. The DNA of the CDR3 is TGCGCCAGCAGCTGGGGACAGGGAGGCACTGAAGCTTTCTTT. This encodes CASSWGQGGTEAFF.

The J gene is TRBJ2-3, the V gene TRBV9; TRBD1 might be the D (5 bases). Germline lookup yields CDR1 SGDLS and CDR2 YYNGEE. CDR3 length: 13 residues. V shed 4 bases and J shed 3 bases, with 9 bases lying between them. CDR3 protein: CASSTRQTDTQYF. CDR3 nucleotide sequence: TGTGCCAGCAGCACCCGACAGACAGATACGCAGTATTTT.

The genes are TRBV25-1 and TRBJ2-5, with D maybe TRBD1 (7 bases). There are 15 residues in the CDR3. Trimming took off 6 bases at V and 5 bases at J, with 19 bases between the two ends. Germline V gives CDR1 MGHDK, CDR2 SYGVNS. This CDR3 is CASSPPEGAPETQYF. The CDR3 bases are TGTGCCAGCAGCCCACCGGAGGGGGCTCCGGAGACCCAGTACTTC.

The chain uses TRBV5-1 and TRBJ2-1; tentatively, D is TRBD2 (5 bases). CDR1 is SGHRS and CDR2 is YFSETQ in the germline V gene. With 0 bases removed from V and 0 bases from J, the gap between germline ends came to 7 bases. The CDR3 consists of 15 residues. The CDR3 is CASSLAGSSYNEQFF. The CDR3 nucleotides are TGCGCCAGCAGCTTGGCTGGGAGCTCCTACAATGAGCAGTTCTTC.

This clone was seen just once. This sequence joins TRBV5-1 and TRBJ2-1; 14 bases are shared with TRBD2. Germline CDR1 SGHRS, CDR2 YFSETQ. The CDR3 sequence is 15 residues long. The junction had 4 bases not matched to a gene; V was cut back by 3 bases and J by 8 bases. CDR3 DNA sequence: TGCGCCAGCAGCTACGGGACTAGCGGGAGTTATGAGCAGTTCTTC. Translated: CASSYGTSGSYEQFF.

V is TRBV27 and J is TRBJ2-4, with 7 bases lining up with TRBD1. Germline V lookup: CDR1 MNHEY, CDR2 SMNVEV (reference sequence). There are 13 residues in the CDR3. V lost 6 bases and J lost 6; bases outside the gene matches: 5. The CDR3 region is CASSSGQPNIQYF. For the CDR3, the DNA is TGTGCCAGCAGCTCGGGACAGCCAAACATTCAGTACTTC.

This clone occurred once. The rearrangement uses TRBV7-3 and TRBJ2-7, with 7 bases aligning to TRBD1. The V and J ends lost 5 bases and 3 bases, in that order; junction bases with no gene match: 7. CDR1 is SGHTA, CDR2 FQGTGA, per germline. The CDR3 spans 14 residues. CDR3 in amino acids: CASSPTRDSYEQYF. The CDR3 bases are TGTGCCAGCAGCCCCACTCGGGACAGCTACGAGCAGTACTTC.

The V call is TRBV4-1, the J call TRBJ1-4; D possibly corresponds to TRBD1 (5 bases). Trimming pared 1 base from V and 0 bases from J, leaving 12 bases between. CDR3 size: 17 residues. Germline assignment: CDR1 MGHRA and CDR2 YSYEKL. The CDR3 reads CASSQAEDRATNEKLFF. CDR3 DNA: TGCGCCAGCAGCCAAGCGGAAGACAGAGCAACTAATGAAAAACTGTTTTTT.

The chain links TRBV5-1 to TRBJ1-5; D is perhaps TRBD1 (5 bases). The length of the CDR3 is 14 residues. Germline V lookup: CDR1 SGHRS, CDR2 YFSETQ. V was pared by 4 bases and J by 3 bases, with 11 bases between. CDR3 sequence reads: CASSQEGSNQPQHF. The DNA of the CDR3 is TGCGCCAGCAGCCAGGAGGGGTCCAATCAGCCCCAGCATTTT.